The 9 T cell receptor beta chains in this list originate from one sample, sequenced in a study of memory CD4+ T cells and cytomegalovirus serostatus. Single viable CD3+CD4+CD8-CD45RO+ cells were sorted as the memory CD4+ T cells. Sequencing was performed with immunoSEQ multiplex PCR; in TCRdb, only in-frame clones are kept and a portion is missing. Altogether approximately 61,000 clones are present, 80% being singletons, with the ten largest covering approximately 0.5%. Sequencing was performed on memory CD4+ T cells from blood. The receptors originated from an adult in good health and CMV-seronegative. Some clones in this sample may be carry-over from other donors' samples.

This clone was recorded a few times. J is TRBJ1-1 and V is TRBV7-9; D is unresolved. V gave up 5 bases and J gave up 13 bases, with 8 bases separating them. The CDR3 has 9 amino acids. The germline V gene encodes CDR1 SEHNR and CDR2 FQNEAQ (reference sequence). The CDR3 region is CASSPDGFF. CDR3 sequence (DNA): TGTGCCAGCAGCCCTGACGGTTTCTTT. Full variable domain (missing parts from reference TRBV7-9 and TRBJ1-1): DTGVSQNPRHKITKRGQNVTFRCDPISEHNRLYWYRQTLGQGPEFLTYFQNEAQLEKSRLLSDRFSAERPKGSFSTLEIQRTEQGDSAMYLCASSPDGFFGQGTRLTVV.

The chain links TRBV7-9 to TRBJ2-3; 8 nucleotides match TRBD2. There are 14 residues in the CDR3. The germline V gene encodes CDR1 SEHNR and CDR2 FQNEAQ (reference sequence). After removal of 4 bases from V and 7 bases from J, the junction contained 7 bases not matched to a gene. The CDR3 region has the DNA TGTGCCAGCAGCTATAGCGGGGAAGGGAATACGCAGTATTTT. Protein sequence: CASSYSGEGNTQYF.

The rearrangement joins TRBV6-5 to TRBJ2-2, with 8 bases aligning to TRBD1. Trimming cost V 8 bases and J 6 bases; bases outside gene matches: 8. The CDR3 consists of 14 residues. Germline CDR1 and CDR2: MNHEY and SVGAGI. CDR3 sequence (DNA): TGTGCCAGCTGGACAGGGACTGGTGCCGGGGAGCTGTTTTTT. Its translation is CASWTGTGAGELFF.

This chain links TRBV4-2 with TRBJ1-5, with D maybe TRBD1 (6 bases). V lost 0 bases and J 1 base, leaving 13 bases between the germline ends. This CDR3 spans 17 amino acids. Germline values: CDR1 LGHNA, CDR2 YNFKEQ. As DNA, the CDR3 is TGTGCCAGCAGCCAAGATTCCGGGACAACAAGCAATCAGCCCCAGCATTTT. Its protein is CASSQDSGTTSNQPQHF.

The J gene is TRBJ1-1, the V gene TRBV5-1, with a possible D match to TRBD1 (6 bases). The ends were cut back, 2 bases at V and 6 bases at J, with 8 bases in the middle. This CDR3 has 12 residues. Germline loops: CDR1 SGHRS, CDR2 YFSETQ. CDR3 coding DNA: TGCGCCAGCAGCTTACAGGGCGCTGAAGCTTTCTTT. Residues: CASSLQGAEAFF.

The gene calls are TRBV7-9 and TRBJ2-3; unclear D gene. CDR1 and CDR2 from the germline V gene are SEHNR and FQNEAQ (reference sequence). The V end lost 2 bases, the J end lost 5 bases, and 2 bases lay between the germline ends. The CDR3 consists of 11 residues. The CDR3 here is CASSLRDTQYF. The CDR3 region has the DNA TGTGCCAGCAGCTTACGAGATACGCAGTATTTT.

This clone showed up just a few times. J is TRBJ1-1 and V is TRBV30; D is uncertain. The CDR3 has 14 amino acids. The germline gives CDR1 GTSNPN, CDR2 SVGIG (reference sequence). V lost 5 bases and J lost 4, with 17 bases in between. In DNA form, the CDR3 reads TGTGCCTGGGGTTCGGGAGGGTTTGTCACTGAAGCTTTCTTT. Amino acid sequence: CAWGSGGFVTEAFF.

This chain connects TRBV30 to TRBJ1-2, with a weak D call TRBD1 (5 bases). CDR3 length: 15 residues. Germline V gene lookup returns CDR1 GTSNPN and CDR2 SVGIG (reference sequence). The V end lost 6 bases, the J end lost 4 bases, and 21 bases lay between the germline ends. CDR3 residues: CACTPGEGFGYGYTF. CDR3 in DNA: TGTGCCTGTACTCCCGGAGAGGGGTTCGGCTATGGCTACACCTTC.

This sequence joins TRBV12-5 and TRBJ2-2, with D maybe TRBD2 (5 bases). V lost 2 bases and J 6 bases, leaving 13 bases between the germline ends. Germline V gene data show CDR1 as LGHNT and CDR2 as FRNRAP. The CDR3 has 15 residues. The CDR3 sequence: CASGLTGRGPGELFF. CDR3 DNA: TGTGCTAGTGGTTTGACGGGGAGAGGGCCCGGGGAGCTGTTTTTT. Full variable domain (rest looked up from reference TRBV12-5 and TRBJ2-2): DARVTQTPRHKVTEMGQEVTMRCQPILGHNTVFWYRQTMMQGLELLAYFRNRAPLDDSGMPKDRFSAEMPDATLATLKIQPSEPRDSAVYFCASGLTGRGPGELFFGEGSRLTVL.